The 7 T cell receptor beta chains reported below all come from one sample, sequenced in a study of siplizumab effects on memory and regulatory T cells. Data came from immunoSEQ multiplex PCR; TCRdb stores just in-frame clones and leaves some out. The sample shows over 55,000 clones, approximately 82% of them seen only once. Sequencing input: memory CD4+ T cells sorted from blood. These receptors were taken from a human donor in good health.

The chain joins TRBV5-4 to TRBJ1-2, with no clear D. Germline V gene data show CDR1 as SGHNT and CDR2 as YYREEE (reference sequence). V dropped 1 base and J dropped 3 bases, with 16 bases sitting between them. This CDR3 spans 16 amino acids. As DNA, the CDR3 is TGTGCCAGCAGCTTGCTAGGTCTACCGACGGACTATGGCTACACCTTC. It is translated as CASSLLGLPTDYGYTF. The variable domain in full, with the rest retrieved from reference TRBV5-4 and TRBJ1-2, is ETGVTQSPTHLIKTRGQQVTLRCSSQSGHNTVSWYQQALGQGPQFIFQYYREEENGRGNFPPRFSGLQFPNYSSELNVNALELDDSALYLCASSLLGLPTDYGYTFGSGTRLTVV.

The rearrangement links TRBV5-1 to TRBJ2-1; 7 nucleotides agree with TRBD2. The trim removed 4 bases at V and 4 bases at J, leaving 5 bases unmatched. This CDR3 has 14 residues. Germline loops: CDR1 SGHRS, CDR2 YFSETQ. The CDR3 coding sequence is TGCGCCAGCAGCACTGGCGGGGGTTACAATGAGCAGTTCTTC. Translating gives CASSTGGGYNEQFF. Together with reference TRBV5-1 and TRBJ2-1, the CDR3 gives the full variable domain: KAGVTQTPRYLIKTRGQQVTLSCSPISGHRSVSWYQQTPGQGLQFLFEYFSETQRNKGNFPGRFSGRQFSNSRSEMNVSTLELGDSALYLCASSTGGGYNEQFFGPGTRLTVL.

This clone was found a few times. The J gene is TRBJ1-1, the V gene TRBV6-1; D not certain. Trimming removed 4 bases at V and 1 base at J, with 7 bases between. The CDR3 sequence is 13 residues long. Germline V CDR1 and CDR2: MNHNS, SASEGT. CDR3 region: CASSVTTNTEAFF. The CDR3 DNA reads TGTGCCAGCAGTGTAACAACGAACACTGAAGCTTTCTTT.

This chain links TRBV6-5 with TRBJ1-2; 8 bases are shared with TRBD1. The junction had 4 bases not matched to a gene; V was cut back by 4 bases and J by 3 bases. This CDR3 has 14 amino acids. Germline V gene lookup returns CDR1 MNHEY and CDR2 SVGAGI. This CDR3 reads CASSSAGGDYGYTF. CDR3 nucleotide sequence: TGTGCCAGCAGTTCGGCAGGGGGCGACTATGGCTACACCTTC.

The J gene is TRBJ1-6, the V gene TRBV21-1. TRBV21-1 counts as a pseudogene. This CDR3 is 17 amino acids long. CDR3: CASSKAPGRGYNSPLHF. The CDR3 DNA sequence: TGTGCCAGCAGCAAAGCTCCAGGCCGGGGCTATAATTCACCCCTCCACTTT.

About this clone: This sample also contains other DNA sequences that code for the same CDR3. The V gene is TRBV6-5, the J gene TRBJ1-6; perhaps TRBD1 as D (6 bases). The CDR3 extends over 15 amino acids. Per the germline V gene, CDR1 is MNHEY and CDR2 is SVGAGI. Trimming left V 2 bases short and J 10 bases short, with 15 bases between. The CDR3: CASSYEGRGRSPLHF. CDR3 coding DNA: TGTGCCAGCAGTTACGAGGGCAGGGGAAGATCACCCCTCCACTTT.

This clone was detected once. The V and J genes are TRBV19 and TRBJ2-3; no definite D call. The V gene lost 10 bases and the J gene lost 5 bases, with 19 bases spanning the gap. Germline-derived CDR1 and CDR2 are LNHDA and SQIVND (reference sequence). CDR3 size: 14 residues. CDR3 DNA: TGTGCCACCGCGGACCGACCCGGGCGAGATACGCAGTATTTT. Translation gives CATADRPGRDTQYF.